This T cell receptor (beta chain) was captured in a study of blood T cell repertoires in COVID-19 (dated by TCRdb to the early 2020s). Regarding the study in general: Samples from collaborators originated in the United States, Italy and Spain and spanned both the acute and convalescent phases of COVID-19. The material from the prospective study consisted of cDNA or gDNA derived from T cells, B-cell-depleted T cells, or PBMCs. The dataset comprised deeply sampled blood TCRbeta repertoires from subjects exposed to, actively infected with, or recovered from COVID-19. The repertoires were released in a freely available public database intended as a resource for research on the immune response to SARS-CoV-2. Samples were obtained from the ongoing ImmuneRACE study (first 160 participants) and from about 1,300 subjects provided by 6 global collaborators. A de-identified subject ID, COVID-19 status, age in years and sex were almost always included in the sample metadata. Where HLA class I and class II types were available, the types were taken from metadata supplied by the sample provider, not from assay-based typing.

The investigation overall reported the following: How much clinical and demographic metadata was included differed by source and by participant, and the metadata was provided uncurated.

Enrolling through a virtual design, the prospective study's participants ranged in age from roughly 18 to 100 years and lived across roughly 24 United States geographic areas. In the prospective study, cohorts were assigned on the basis of participant-reported clinical history obtained from a screening survey and a study questionnaire. Recovered participants in ImmuneRACE Cohort 3 were defined as having two consecutive negative NP/OP PCR tests, clearance from a healthcare professional, or resolution of symptoms. In the prospective study, whole blood, serum and a nasopharyngeal or oropharyngeal swab were collected from each participant by mobile phlebotomists. Additional blood draws and questionnaires over an approximately 2-month period could optionally be provided by prospective study participants. Prospective study blood samples were shipped either frozen or at room temperature before DNA extraction.

In the case of this clone: Its target antigen remains unknown. The sample holds no much larger clone one base away, and base qualities are not on file.

TCRbeta CDR3 regions were amplified from genomic DNA by means of the immunoSEQ Assay, a bias-controlled multiplex PCR. Per the original workflow: Nucleated cell counts per sample were estimated from amplification of reference gene primers within the assay. To quantify the absolute abundance of each unique TCRbeta CDR3 rearrangement, sequence reads were collapsed and filtered. For each sample, productive Simpson clonality was calculated by taking the square root of Simpson's diversity index across productive rearrangements. Held by TCRdb, this immuneACCESS table contains in-frame sequences only and omits some clones. Under half of the omission traces to an unresolved V gene where checked; the cause of the rest is unknown. V, J and clone size reflect that table, while D and trimming were determined from the DNA. Present in this sample are 95,000 to 150,000 clones, roughly 89% of which were seen just once. The leading ten clones occupy around 3.9% of the sample.

The material sequenced was PBMCs or T cells enriched from blood (not recorded which). This sequence originates from a young woman who had recovered from COVID-19.

The sequence in DNA is TGTGCCAGCAGTTACCGGGAGACCCAGTACTTC. Translation gives CASSYRETQYF. The chain is encoded by TRBV6-2 or TRBV6-3 joined to TRBJ2-5; too little of a D gene remains to name it. Reading from cysteine to phenylalanine, the CDR3 counts 11 amino acids. Just the 33-base CDR3 DNA is kept, in frame starting at base 1. According to the germline V gene, CDR1 reads MNHEY and CDR2 reads SVGEGT. The V and J ends are trimmed by 2 bases and 5 bases, leaving 3 bases between them.